The present T cell receptor beta chain was sequenced within a study of shared clonotypes between healthy human individuals. CD45RA+ naive and CD45RA-negative memory subsets were separated from CD4+ cells. Overall study results and limits: Sampling used blood alone; tissue repertoires probably differ. Generation of non-shared clonotypes was less probable than generation of clonotypes shared by all four donors.

With regard to this clone: The antigen is unknown.

The CDR3 consists of 14 residues. Trimming took 4 bases from V and 3 from J, leaving 10 bases between them. Germline V gene data show CDR1 as MNHNS and CDR2 as SASEGT. Assay: immunoSEQ multiplex PCR; the TCRdb copy retains only in-frame clones and omits some. The table shows roughly 700,000 clones, with approximately 79% occurring only once. The sequenced material came from memory CD4+ T cells sorted from blood. Subset indicated: CD45RA-negative fraction. The chain uses TRBV6-1 and TRBJ1-5; D unresolved. The receptor was derived from a woman younger than 45 in good health. CDR3 residues: CASSADGHNQPQHF. The CDR3 region has the DNA TGTGCCAGCAGTGCGGACGGCCACAATCAGCCCCAGCATTTT.